These 14 T cell receptor beta chains were sequenced from one sample in a study of blood T cell repertoires in COVID-19. Assay: immunoSEQ multiplex PCR; the TCRdb copy retains only in-frame clones and omits some. The sample records about 260,000 clones, around 90% being singletons. The sequenced sample consisted of PBMCs or T cells enriched from blood (not recorded which). The receptors were gathered from a man aged 35 to 55 who had been exposed to COVID-19.

The chain couples TRBV2 to TRBJ2-7, with 8 bases fitting TRBD1. CDR1 is SNHLY and CDR2 is FYNNEI in the germline V gene. The CDR3 runs 13 residues. Trimming took 6 bases from V and 6 from J; bases not matched to a gene: 7. CDR3 sequence: CASSIGQGTEQYF. In nucleotides, the CDR3 is TGTGCCAGCAGCATCGGACAGGGAACCGAGCAGTACTTC.

This chain joins TRBV4-1 and TRBJ2-3; tentative D call: TRBD1 (6 bases). V shed 4 bases and J shed 2 bases, with 13 bases lying between them. The CDR3 spans 15 residues. CDR1 is MGHRA, CDR2 YSYEKL, per germline. This chain's CDR3 is CASSLSGANTDTQYF. The CDR3 nucleotides are TGCGCCAGCAGCCTCTCAGGGGCCAACACAGATACGCAGTATTTT.

The genes are TRBV5-4 and TRBJ2-7; tentative D call: TRBD1 (5 bases). Germline CDR1 reads SGHNT; CDR2 reads YYREEE (reference sequence). The CDR3 has 12 residues. With 3 bases removed from V and 4 bases from J, the gap between germline ends came to 8 bases. CDR3 residues: CASSSKGYEQYF. The CDR3 DNA reads as TGTGCCAGCAGCTCTAAGGGGTACGAGCAGTACTTC.

This clone was counted once. This rearrangement joins TRBV11-2 to TRBJ2-2; the D gene is possibly TRBD2 (6 bases). V was cut by 3 bases and J by 5 bases, with 10 bases left in between. This CDR3 region has 14 residues. Germline V gives CDR1 SGHAT, CDR2 FQNNGV. CDR3 sequence (DNA): TGTGCCAGCAGCTTTATCGGGGGTACCGGGGAGCTGTTTTTT. This encodes CASSFIGGTGELFF.

The genes are TRBV18 and TRBJ2-7, with 13 bases lining up with TRBD2. V shed 3 bases, J shed 5 bases, and the junction held 1 base outside the gene matches. Germline assignment: CDR1 KGHSH and CDR2 LQKENI. This CDR3 comprises 14 residues. As DNA, the CDR3 is TGTGCCAGCTCACCTGGGACTAGCGGGAACGAGCAGTACTTC. Amino acid sequence: CASSPGTSGNEQYF. Variable domain in full (rest from reference TRBV18 and TRBJ2-7): NAGVMQNPRHLVRRRGQEARLRCSPMKGHSHVYWYRQLPEEGLKFMVYLQKENIIDESGMPKERFSAEFPKEGPSILRIQQVVRGDSAAYFCASSPGTSGNEQYFGPGTRLTVT.

The genes are TRBV25-1 and TRBJ1-1; a weak D match, TRBD1 (6 bases). The V and J ends lost 6 bases and 1 base respectively, with 6 bases between them. Per the germline V gene, CDR1 is MGHDK and CDR2 is SYGVNS. CDR3 size: 12 residues. CDR3: CASRGQNTEAFF. CDR3 DNA sequence: TGTGCCAGCAGGGGACAGAACACTGAAGCTTTCTTT. Full variable domain (missing parts from reference TRBV25-1 and TRBJ1-1): EADIYQTPRYLVIGTGKKITLECSQTMGHDKMYWYQQDPGMELHLIHYSYGVNSTEKGDLSSESTVSRIRTEHFPLTLESARPSHTSQYLCASRGQNTEAFFGQGTRLTVV.

The chain employs TRBV7-9 and TRBJ1-6; D is unresolved. Per the germline V gene, CDR1 is SEHNR and CDR2 is FQNEAQ (reference sequence). Trimming took 1 base from V and 7 from J, leaving 8 bases between them. The CDR3 length is 14 residues. DNA for the CDR3: TGTGCCAGCAGCTTAGTTAATCAGAATTCACCCCTCCACTTT. Translated: CASSLVNQNSPLHF.

This chain links TRBV5-4 with TRBJ1-2; 8 positions agree with TRBD1. V lost 2 bases, J lost 2 bases, and 2 bases stayed unmatched. Germline V lookup: CDR1 SGHNT, CDR2 YYREEE (reference sequence). This CDR3 comprises 14 residues. The CDR3 coding sequence is TGTGCCAGCAGCTTAGGACAGGGCAACTATGGCTACACCTTC. Translation gives CASSLGQGNYGYTF.

The V and J genes are TRBV29-1 and TRBJ1-3, with 7 bases lining up with TRBD1. CDR3 length: 14 amino acids. The V segment lost 6 bases and the J segment 2 bases; nucleotides outside the gene matches: 7. Germline V gene data show CDR1 as SQVTM and CDR2 as ANQGSEA. The CDR3 nucleotides are TGCAGCGTAGCGCTGAGGGGGCCTGGAAACACCATATATTTT. Its translation is CSVALRGPGNTIYF.

The V and J genes are TRBV28 and TRBJ1-1; D remains ambiguous. This CDR3 is 14 amino acids long. CDR1 and CDR2 (germline): MDHEN, SYDVKM. Trimming took off 5 bases at V and 1 base at J, with 11 bases between the two ends. CDR3 residues: CASSPDTPNTEAFF. In DNA form, the CDR3 reads TGTGCCAGCAGTCCCGACACCCCGAACACTGAAGCTTTCTTT. The whole variable domain, filled in from reference TRBV28 and TRBJ1-1, reads DVKVTQSSRYLVKRTGEKVFLECVQDMDHENMFWYRQDPGLGLRLIYFSYDVKMKEKGDIPEGYSVSREKKERFSLILESASTNQTSMYLCASSPDTPNTEAFFGQGTRLTVV.

V usage is TRBV12-3 or TRBV12-4 and J usage is TRBJ1-2; D not certain. Between the trimmed V and J ends, which lost 4 bases and 6 bases, there was a span of 6 bases. The CDR3 consists of 11 residues. For the CDR3, the DNA is TGTGCCAGCAGTTACAGTAATGGCTACACCTTC. Translating it yields CASSYSNGYTF.

This sequence joins TRBV21-1 and TRBJ1-1. TRBV21-1 is assigned pseudogene status. The CDR3 is made up of 14 amino acids. The CDR3 DNA reads TGTGCCAGCAGCACCCGTCGGTTGCACACTGAAGCTTTCTTT. It codes for CASSTRRLHTEAFF.

The chain recombines TRBV30 with TRBJ1-1, with D possibly being TRBD1 (6 bases). Germline CDR1 GTSNPN, CDR2 SVGIG (reference sequence). The V end lost 3 bases, the J end lost 0 bases, and 17 bases lay between the germline ends. The CDR3 length is 16 residues. The CDR3 DNA is TGTGCCTGGAGCTCGGGGGGCCTTACAGTGAACACTGAAGCTTTCTTT. Its translation: CAWSSGGLTVNTEAFF.

The V gene is TRBV7-7, the J gene TRBJ2-7; TRBD2 agrees at 9 bases. The CDR3 length is 15 residues. The V gene end was trimmed by 5 bases and the J gene end by 1 base; junction bases not matched to a gene: 6. Germline CDR1 reads SSHAT; CDR2 reads FNYEAQ (reference sequence). The CDR3 sequence: CASSPASGKSYEQYF. In DNA form, the CDR3 reads TGTGCCAGCAGCCCAGCTAGCGGGAAGTCCTACGAGCAGTACTTC.